This T cell receptor (beta chain) was recovered during a study of cytomegalovirus exposure and HLA in healthy donors. Study background: An earlier analysis found 117 million unique TCR beta sequences from roughly 170 million T cells.

V lost 4 bases, J lost 2 bases, and 15 bases lay in between. CDR1 and CDR2 from the germline V gene are SEHNR and FQNEAQ (reference sequence). The CDR3 sequence is 16 residues long. Amplification used 60 Vbeta primers and 13 Jbeta primers. Sequencing used immunoSEQ multiplex PCR; TCRdb keeps in-frame clones, though not all of them. The table includes about 200,000 clones, 75% to 90% detected once. Sequencing was done on a sample of PBMCs. The chain carries TRBV7-9 and TRBJ2-1; maybe TRBD2 (6 bases). This TCR was sampled from a woman aged 25 to 39 in good health and CMV-seronegative. Here the CDR3 DNA reads TGTGCCAGCAGCTGGCCCCCAACGGGGGCCTACAATGAGCAGTTCTTC. Encoded protein: CASSWPPTGAYNEQFF.